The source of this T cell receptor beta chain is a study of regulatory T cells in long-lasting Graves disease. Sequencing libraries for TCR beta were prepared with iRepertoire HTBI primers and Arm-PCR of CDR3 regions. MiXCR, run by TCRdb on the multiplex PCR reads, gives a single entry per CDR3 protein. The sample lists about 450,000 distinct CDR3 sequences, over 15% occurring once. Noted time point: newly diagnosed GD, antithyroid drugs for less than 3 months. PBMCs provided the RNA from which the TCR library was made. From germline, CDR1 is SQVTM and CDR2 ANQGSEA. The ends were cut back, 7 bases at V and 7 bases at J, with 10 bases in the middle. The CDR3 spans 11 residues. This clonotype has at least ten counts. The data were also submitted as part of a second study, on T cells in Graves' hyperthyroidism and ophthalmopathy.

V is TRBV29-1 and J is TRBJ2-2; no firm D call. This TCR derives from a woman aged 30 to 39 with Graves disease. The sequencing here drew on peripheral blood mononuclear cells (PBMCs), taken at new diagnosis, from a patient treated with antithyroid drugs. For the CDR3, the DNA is TGCAGCGGAACGTCGAGCGGGGAGCTGTTTTTT. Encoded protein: CSGTSSGELFF.